This T cell receptor (beta chain) was recovered during a study of spatial heterogeneity in lung cancer. About the research overall: Detection of beta-chain sequences consistently exceeded that of alpha-chain sequences. Each distinct TCR and UMI combination averaged more than ten appearances in raw reads. The study's findings and limits: Blood contained ubiquitous expanded tumor TCRs more at resection than at follow-up.

As for time point: sample taken at primary tumor resection. Tumor, nontumor lung or frozen PBMC supplied whole RNA that was sequenced unsorted. Samples were donated by 72 untreated early-stage non-small cell lung cancer patients. Each CDR3 protein is one row after TCRdb ran MiXCR on the 5' RACE reads. Here the sample spans some 21,000 distinct CDR3 sequences, around 5% being singletons. This clonotype was counted many times. The antigen is undetermined. The germline V gene has CDR1 MNHEY and CDR2 SVGAGI. The ends were cut back, 2 bases at V and 8 bases at J, with 15 bases in the middle. CDR3 length: 14 residues.

Sequencing used PBMCs, obtained at surgery. This chain uses TRBV6-5 with TRBJ1-2, with unresolved D. This TCR was recovered from a male donor with early-stage non-small cell lung cancer. This CDR3 reads CASSYDGPIGGYTF. The CDR3 DNA reads as TGTGCCAGCAGTTACGACGGGCCCATAGGGGGCTACACCTTC.